The sequence of this T cell receptor (beta chain) was determined in a study of Ad26.COV2.S vaccination and SARS-CoV-2 variants. Concerning this clone itself: The sample contains more than one DNA sequence encoding this CDR3.

Specified treatment: approximately 18 received Ad26.COV2.S at low or high dose, single or two shots; about 5 received placebo; per-sample allocation not given. The study sampled participants on day 63 after the first vaccine or placebo injection. CDR3 length: 13 amino acids. The V gene lost 3 bases and the J gene lost 5 bases, with 10 bases spanning the gap. The germline CDR1 and CDR2 sequences are KGHSH and LQKENI. Using immunoSEQ multiplex PCR, the repertoire was profiled, and TCRdb retains in-frame clones only, with some absent. The table records hundreds of thousands of clones, roughly 90% of them present only once.

The TCR comes from a person between 18 and 60 years old who received the Ad26.COV2.S COVID-19 vaccine or a placebo. Sample: peripheral blood, taken in a trial of Ad26.COV2.S vaccine versus placebo. The J gene is TRBJ2-5, the V gene TRBV18; possible D gene TRBD1, 5 bases. CDR3 amino acids: CASSPQGLETQYF. CDR3 coding DNA: TGTGCCAGCTCACCCCAGGGCCTCGAGACCCAGTACTTC. The full variable domain, in which reference TRBV18 and TRBJ2-5 provide the parts outside the CDR3, is NAGVMQNPRHLVRRRGQEARLRCSPMKGHSHVYWYRQLPEEGLKFMVYLQKENIIDESGMPKERFSAEFPKEGPSILRIQQVVRGDSAAYFCASSPQGLETQYFGPGTRLLVL.